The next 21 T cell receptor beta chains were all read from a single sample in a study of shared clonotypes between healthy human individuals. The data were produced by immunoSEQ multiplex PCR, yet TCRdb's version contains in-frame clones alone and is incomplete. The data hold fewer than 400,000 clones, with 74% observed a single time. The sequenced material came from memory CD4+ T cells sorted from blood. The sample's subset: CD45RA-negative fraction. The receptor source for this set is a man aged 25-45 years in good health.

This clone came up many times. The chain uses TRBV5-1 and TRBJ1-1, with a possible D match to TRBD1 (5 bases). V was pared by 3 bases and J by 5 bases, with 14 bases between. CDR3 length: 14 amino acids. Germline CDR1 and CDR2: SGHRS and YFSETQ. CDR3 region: CASSWEGVRTEAFF. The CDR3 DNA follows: TGCGCCAGCAGCTGGGAAGGGGTAAGGACTGAAGCTTTCTTT.

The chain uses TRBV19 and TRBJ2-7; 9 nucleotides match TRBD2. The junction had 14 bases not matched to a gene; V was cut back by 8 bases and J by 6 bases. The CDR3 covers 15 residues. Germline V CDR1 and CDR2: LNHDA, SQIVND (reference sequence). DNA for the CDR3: TGTGCCAGTGGATCATTTAGCGGGAGTCTTTCCGAGCAGTACTTC. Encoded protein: CASGSFSGSLSEQYF.

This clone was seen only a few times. CDR3 residues: CASSSFKAGGYNEQFF. In DNA form, the CDR3 reads TGTGCCAGCAGCTCCTTCAAAGCGGGAGGGTACAATGAGCAGTTCTTC. The chain recombines TRBV11-2 with TRBJ2-1, with TRBD2 matching 10 bases. The CDR3 spans 16 residues. V lost 4 bases and J lost 4; bases outside the gene matches: 7. From germline, CDR1 is SGHAT and CDR2 FQNNGV.

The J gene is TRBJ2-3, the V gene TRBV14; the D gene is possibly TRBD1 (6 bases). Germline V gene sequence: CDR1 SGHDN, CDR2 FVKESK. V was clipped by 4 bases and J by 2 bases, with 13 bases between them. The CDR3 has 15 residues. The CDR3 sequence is CASSRVGGPTDTQYF. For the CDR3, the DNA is TGTGCCAGCAGCCGAGTAGGGGGACCCACAGATACGCAGTATTTT.

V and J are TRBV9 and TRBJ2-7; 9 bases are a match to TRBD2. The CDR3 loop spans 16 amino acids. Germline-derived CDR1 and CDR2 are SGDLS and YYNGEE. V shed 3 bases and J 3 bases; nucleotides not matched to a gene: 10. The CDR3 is CASSAGGASGNYEQYF. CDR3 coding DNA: TGTGCCAGCAGCGCCGGGGGGGCTAGCGGGAACTACGAGCAGTACTTC.

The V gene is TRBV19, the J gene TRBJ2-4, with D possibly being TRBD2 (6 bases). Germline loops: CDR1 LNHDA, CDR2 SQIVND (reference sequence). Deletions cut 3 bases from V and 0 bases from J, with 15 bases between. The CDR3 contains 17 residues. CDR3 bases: TGTGCCAGTAGTATTAGCGGCGGAACGGGAGCCAAAAACATTCAGTACTTC. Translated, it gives CASSISGGTGAKNIQYF.

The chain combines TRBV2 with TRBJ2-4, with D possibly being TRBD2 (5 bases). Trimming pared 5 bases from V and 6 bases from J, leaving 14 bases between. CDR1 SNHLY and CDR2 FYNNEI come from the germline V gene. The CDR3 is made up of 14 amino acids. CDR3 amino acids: CASSLEGGPNIQYF. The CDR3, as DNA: TGTGCCAGCAGTCTAGAGGGCGGGCCAAACATTCAGTACTTC.

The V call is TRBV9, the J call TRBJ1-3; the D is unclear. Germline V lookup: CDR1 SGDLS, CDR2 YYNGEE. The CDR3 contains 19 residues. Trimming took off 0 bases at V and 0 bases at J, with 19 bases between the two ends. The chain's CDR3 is CASSVELRPSGDSGNTIYF. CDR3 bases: TGTGCCAGCAGCGTAGAGCTTCGTCCCTCTGGGGACTCTGGAAACACCATATATTTT.

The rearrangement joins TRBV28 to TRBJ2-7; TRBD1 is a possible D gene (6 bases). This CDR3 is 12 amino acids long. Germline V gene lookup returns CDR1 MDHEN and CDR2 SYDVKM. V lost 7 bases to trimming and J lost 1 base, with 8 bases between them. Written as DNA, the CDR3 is TGTGCCAGCATCGGACAGTCCTACGAGCAGTACTTC. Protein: CASIGQSYEQYF.

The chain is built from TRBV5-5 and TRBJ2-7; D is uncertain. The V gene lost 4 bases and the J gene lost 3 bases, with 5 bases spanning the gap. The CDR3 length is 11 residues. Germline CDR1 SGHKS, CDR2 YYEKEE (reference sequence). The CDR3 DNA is TGTGCCAGCAGCGCGAACTACGAGCAGTACTTC. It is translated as CASSANYEQYF. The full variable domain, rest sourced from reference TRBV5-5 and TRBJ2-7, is DAGVTQSPTHLIKTRGQQVTLRCSPISGHKSVSWYQQVLGQGPQFIFQYYEKEERGRGNFPDRFSARQFPNYSSELNVNALLLGDSALYLCASSANYEQYFGPGTRLTVT.

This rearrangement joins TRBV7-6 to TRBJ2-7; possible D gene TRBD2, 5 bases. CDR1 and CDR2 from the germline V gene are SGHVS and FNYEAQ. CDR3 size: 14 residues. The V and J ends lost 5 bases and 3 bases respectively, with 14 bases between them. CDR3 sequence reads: CASSPLGVIYEQYF. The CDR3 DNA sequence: TGTGCCAGCAGCCCGCTGGGAGTTATCTACGAGCAGTACTTC. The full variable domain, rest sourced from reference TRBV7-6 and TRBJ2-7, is GAGVSQSPRYKVTKRGQDVALRCDPISGHVSLYWYRQALGQGPEFLTYFNYEAQQDKSGLPNDRFSAERPEGSISTLTIQRTEQRDSAMYRCASSPLGVIYEQYFGPGTRLTVT.

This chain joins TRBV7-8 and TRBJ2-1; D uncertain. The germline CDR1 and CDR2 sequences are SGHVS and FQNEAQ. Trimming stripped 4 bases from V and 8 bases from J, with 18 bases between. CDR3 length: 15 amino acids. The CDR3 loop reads CASSWSGSGSYEQFF. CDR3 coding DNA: TGTGCCAGCAGCTGGAGTGGGTCAGGATCCTATGAGCAGTTCTTC.

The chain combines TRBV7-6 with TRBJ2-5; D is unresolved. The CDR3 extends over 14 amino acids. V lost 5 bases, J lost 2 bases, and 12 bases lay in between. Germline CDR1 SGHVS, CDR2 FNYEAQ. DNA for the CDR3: TGTGCCAGCAGCCTCCATCAGATACAAGAGACCCAGTACTTC. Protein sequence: CASSLHQIQETQYF. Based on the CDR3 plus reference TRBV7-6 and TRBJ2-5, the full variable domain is GAGVSQSPRYKVTKRGQDVALRCDPISGHVSLYWYRQALGQGPEFLTYFNYEAQQDKSGLPNDRFSAERPEGSISTLTIQRTEQRDSAMYRCASSLHQIQETQYFGPGTRLLVL.

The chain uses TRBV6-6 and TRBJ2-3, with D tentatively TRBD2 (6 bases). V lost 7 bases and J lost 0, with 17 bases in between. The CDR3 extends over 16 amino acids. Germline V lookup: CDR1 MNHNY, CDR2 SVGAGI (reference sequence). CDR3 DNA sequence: TGTGCCAGCACTCCCCTCGGGGGTATGAGCACAGATACGCAGTATTTT. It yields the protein CASTPLGGMSTDTQYF.

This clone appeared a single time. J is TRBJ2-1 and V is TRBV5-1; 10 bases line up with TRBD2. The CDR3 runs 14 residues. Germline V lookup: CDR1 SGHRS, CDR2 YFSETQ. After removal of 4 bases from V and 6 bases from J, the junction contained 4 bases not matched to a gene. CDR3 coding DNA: TGCGCCAGCAGCCGGTCTAGCGGGAGCAATGAGCAGTTCTTC. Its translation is CASSRSSGSNEQFF.

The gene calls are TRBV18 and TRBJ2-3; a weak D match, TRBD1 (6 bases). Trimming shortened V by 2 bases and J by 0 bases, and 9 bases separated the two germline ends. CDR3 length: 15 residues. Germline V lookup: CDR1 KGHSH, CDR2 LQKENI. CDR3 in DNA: TGTGCCAGCTCACCAGTGGACAGTAGCACAGATACGCAGTATTTT. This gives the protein CASSPVDSSTDTQYF.

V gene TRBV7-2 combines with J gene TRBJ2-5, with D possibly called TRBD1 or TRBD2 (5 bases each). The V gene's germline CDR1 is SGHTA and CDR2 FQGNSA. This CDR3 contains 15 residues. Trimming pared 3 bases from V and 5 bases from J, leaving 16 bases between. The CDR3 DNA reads TGTGCCAGCAGCTTTGCCGGGACCGTAGGGGAGACCCAGTACTTC. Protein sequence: CASSFAGTVGETQYF. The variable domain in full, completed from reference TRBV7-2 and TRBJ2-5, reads GAGVSQSPSNKVTEKGKDVELRCDPISGHTALYWYRQSLGQGLEFLIYFQGNSAPDKSGLPSDRFSAERTGGSVSTLTIQRTQQEDSAVYLCASSFAGTVGETQYFGPGTRLLVL.

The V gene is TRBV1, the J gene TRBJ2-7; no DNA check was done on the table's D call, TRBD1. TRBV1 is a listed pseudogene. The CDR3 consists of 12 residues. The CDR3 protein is CGQNRGRFEQYF. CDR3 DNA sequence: TGCGGACAGAACAGGGGGCGGTTCGAGCAGTACTTC.

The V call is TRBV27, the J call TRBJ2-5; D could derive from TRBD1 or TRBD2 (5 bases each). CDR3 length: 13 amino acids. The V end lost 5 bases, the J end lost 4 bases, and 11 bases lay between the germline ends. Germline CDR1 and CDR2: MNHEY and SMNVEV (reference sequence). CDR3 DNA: TGTGCCAGCAGTCATCAGGGAGCAGAGACCCAGTACTTC. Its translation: CASSHQGAETQYF.

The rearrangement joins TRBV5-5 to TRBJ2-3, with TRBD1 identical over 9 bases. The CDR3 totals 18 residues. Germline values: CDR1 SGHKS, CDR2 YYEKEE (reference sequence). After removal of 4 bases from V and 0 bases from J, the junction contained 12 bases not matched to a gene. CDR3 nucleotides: TGTGCCAGCAGCCGTACTCAACAGGGGGCAGGAAGCACAGATACGCAGTATTTT. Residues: CASSRTQQGAGSTDTQYF.

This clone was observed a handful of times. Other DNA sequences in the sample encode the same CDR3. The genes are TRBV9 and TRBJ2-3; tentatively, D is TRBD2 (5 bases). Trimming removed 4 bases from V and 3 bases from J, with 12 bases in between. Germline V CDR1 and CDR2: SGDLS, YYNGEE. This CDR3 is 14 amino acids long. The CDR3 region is CASSPRTGTDTQYF. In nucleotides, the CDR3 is TGTGCCAGCAGCCCCAGGACTGGAACAGATACGCAGTATTTT.